This T cell receptor (beta chain) originates from a study of T cell responses to AZD1222 COVID-19 vaccine. Study-level results: Once two AZD1222 doses were given, Spike-specific TCR breadth and depth went up. The study sampled repertoires only after the peak T cell response.

The germline V gene encodes CDR1 SGHDT and CDR2 YYEEEE. V shed 4 bases and J 4 bases; nucleotides not matched to a gene: 13. The CDR3 consists of 16 residues. Sequenced by immunoSEQ multiplex PCR; TCRdb stores in-frame clones only, minus some. The sample lists about 110,000 clones, roughly 89% seen once, with over 3% in the top ten. On this clone: Its antigen is unidentified.

This TCR was sampled from an adult in good health. The V gene is TRBV5-6, the J gene TRBJ1-2; 7 bases align to TRBD1. The input for sequencing was peripheral blood, taken on day 0 of MenACWY control vaccination. CDR3 in DNA: TGTGCCAGCAGCACCTATAGATATGACAGGGCCTATGGCTACACCTTC. This codes for CASSTYRYDRAYGYTF.